This entry features one T cell receptor (beta chain) sequence. Its target is unknown. TCRdb's table, derived via immunoSEQ multiplex PCR, lists solely in-frame clones and lacks some. The table includes under 150,000 clones, roughly nine tenths detected once. This entry comes from a study of T cell responses to AZD1222 COVID-19 vaccine. Germline CDR1 is SGHTA and CDR2 is FQGNSA. This CDR3 is 17 amino acids long. V lost 6 bases and J lost 0; bases outside the gene matches: 10. Broader study findings: Baseline seropositivity characterized only six or seven AZD1222 recipients.

This chain joins TRBV7-2 and TRBJ1-1; TRBD1 matches at 10 bases. This clonotype was sampled from an adult who received the AZD1222 COVID-19 vaccine. Sequencing was performed on peripheral blood, taken 28 days after the second AZD1222 dose. The CDR3 sequence is CASRQPDRGQLNTEAFF. In DNA form, the CDR3 reads TGTGCCAGCAGACAACCTGACAGGGGGCAGCTGAACACTGAAGCTTTCTTT. The whole variable domain, filled in from reference TRBV7-2 and TRBJ1-1, reads GAGVSQSPSNKVTEKGKDVELRCDPISGHTALYWYRQSLGQGLEFLIYFQGNSAPDKSGLPSDRFSAERTGGSVSTLTIQRTQQEDSAVYLCASRQPDRGQLNTEAFFGQGTRLTVV.